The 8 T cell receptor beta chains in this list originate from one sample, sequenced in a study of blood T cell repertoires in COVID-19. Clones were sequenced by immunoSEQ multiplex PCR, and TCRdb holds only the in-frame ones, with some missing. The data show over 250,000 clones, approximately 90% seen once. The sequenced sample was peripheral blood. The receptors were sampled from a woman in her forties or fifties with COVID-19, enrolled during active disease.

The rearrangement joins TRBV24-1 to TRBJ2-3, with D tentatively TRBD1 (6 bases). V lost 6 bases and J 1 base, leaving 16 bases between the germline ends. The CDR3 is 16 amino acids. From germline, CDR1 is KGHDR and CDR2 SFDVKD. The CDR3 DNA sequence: TGTGCCACCAGTCAGGTAAACAGGGACCGCACAGATACGCAGTATTTT. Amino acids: CATSQVNRDRTDTQYF.

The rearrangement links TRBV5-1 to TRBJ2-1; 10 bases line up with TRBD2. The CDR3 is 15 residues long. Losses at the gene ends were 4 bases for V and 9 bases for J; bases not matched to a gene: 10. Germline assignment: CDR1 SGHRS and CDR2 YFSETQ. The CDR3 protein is CASSPGSGRASEQFF. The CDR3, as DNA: TGCGCCAGCAGCCCGGGGAGCGGGAGGGCCAGTGAGCAGTTCTTC. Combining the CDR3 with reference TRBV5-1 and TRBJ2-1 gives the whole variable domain KAGVTQTPRYLIKTRGQQVTLSCSPISGHRSVSWYQQTPGQGLQFLFEYFSETQRNKGNFPGRFSGRQFSNSRSEMNVSTLELGDSALYLCASSPGSGRASEQFFGPGTRLTVL.

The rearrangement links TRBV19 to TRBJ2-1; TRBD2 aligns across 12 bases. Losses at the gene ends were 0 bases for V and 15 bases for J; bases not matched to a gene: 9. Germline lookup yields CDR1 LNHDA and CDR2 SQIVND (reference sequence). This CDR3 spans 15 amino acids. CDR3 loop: CASSIDASGRALGFF. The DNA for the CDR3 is TGTGCCAGTAGTATAGACGCTAGCGGGAGGGCCTTGGGGTTCTTC.

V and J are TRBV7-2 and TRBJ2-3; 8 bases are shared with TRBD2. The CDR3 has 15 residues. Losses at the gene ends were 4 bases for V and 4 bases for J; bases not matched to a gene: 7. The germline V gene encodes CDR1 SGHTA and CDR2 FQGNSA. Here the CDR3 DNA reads TGTGCCAGCAGCTCCAGCGGGAGAGTCGCAGATACGCAGTATTTT. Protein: CASSSSGRVADTQYF.

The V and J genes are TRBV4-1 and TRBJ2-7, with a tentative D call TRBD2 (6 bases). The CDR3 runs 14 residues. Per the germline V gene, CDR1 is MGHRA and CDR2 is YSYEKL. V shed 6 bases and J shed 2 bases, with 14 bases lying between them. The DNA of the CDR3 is TGCGCCAGCAGACCACGGACTACTACCTACGAGCAGTACTTC. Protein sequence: CASRPRTTTYEQYF.

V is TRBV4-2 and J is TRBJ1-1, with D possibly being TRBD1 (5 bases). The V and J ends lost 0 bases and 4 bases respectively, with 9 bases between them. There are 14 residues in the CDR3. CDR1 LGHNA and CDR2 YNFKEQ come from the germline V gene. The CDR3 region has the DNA TGTGCCAGCAGCCAAGAGGGGGGGGGCACTGAAGCTTTCTTT. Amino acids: CASSQEGGGTEAFF.

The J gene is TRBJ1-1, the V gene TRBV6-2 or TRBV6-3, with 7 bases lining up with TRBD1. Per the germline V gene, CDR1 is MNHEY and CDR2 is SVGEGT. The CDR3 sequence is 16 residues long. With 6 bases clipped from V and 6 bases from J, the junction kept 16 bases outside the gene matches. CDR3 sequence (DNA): TGTGCCAGCAGCTGGACAGGTTTCCCGAGGGAACCTGAAGCTTTCTTT. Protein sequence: CASSWTGFPREPEAFF.

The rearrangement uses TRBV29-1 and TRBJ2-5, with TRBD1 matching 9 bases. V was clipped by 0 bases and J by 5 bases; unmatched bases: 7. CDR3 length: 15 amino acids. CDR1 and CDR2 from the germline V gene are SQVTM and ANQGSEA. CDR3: CSVEDPDRGIETQYF. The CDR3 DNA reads TGCAGCGTTGAAGATCCGGACAGGGGAATCGAGACCCAGTACTTC.